This T cell receptor beta chain was recorded in a study of Ad26.COV2.S vaccination and SARS-CoV-2 variants. In the study overall: By the intramuscular route, Ad26.COV2.S was given once, or twice 56 days apart.

Sequenced by immunoSEQ multiplex PCR; TCRdb stores in-frame clones only, minus some. The sample carries approximately 300,000 clones, around 85% recorded once. Per germline, CDR1 SGHTA and CDR2 FQGNSA. The CDR3 runs to 16 residues. With 1 base clipped from V and 4 bases from J, the junction kept 7 bases outside the gene matches. Treatment reported: roughly 20 received Ad26.COV2.S at low or high dose, single or two shots; 5 received placebo; per-sample allocation not given. The samples date from day 63 after the first vaccine or placebo injection. Vaccine was an Ad26 vector expressing Wuhan-strain SARS-CoV-2 spike.

This sequence joins TRBV7-2 and TRBJ2-3; 8 bases are shared with TRBD1. The specimen comprised peripheral blood, sampled in a trial of Ad26.COV2.S vaccine versus placebo. This sequence originates from a person between 18 and 65 years old who received the Ad26.COV2.S COVID-19 vaccine or a placebo. The DNA for the CDR3 is TGTGCCAGCAGCTTAGGGGTAGGACAGGGACCAGATACGCAGTATTTT. Translation gives CASSLGVGQGPDTQYF. The full variable domain, completed using reference TRBV7-2 and TRBJ2-3, is GAGVSQSPSNKVTEKGKDVELRCDPISGHTALYWYRQSLGQGLEFLIYFQGNSAPDKSGLPSDRFSAERTGGSVSTLTIQRTQQEDSAVYLCASSLGVGQGPDTQYFGPGTRLTVL.